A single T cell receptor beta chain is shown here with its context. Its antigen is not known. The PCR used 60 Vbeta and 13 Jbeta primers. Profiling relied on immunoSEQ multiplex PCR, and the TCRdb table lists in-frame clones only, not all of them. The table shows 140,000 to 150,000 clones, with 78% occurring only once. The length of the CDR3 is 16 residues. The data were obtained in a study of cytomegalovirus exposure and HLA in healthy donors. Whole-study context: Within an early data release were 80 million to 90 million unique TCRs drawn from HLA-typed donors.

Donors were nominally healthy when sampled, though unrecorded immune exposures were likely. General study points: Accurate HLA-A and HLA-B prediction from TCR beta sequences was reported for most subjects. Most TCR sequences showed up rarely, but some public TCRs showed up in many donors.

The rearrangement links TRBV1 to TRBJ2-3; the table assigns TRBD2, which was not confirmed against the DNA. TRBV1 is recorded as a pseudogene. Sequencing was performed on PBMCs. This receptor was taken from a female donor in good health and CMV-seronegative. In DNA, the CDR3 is TGCACCAGCAGCCACTGGACTAGCGGGAGCACAGATACGCAGTATTTT. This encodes CTSSHWTSGSTDTQYF.